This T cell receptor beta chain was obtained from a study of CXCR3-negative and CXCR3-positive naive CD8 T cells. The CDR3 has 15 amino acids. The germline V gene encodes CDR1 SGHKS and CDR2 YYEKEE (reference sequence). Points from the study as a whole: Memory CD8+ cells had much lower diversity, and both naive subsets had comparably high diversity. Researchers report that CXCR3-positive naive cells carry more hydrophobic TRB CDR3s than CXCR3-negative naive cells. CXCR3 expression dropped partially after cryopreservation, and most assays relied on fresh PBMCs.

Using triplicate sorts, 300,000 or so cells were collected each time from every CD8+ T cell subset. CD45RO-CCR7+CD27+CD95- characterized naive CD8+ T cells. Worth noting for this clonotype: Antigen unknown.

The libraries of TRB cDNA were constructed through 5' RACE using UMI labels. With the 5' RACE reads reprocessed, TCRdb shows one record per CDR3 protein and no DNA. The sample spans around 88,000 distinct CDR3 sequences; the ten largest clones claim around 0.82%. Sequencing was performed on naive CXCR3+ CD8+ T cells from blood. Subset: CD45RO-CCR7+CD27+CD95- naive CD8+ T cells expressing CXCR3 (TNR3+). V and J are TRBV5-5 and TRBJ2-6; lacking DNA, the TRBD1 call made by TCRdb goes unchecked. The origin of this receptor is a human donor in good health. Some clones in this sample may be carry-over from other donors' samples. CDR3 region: CASSRQVSGANVLTF.